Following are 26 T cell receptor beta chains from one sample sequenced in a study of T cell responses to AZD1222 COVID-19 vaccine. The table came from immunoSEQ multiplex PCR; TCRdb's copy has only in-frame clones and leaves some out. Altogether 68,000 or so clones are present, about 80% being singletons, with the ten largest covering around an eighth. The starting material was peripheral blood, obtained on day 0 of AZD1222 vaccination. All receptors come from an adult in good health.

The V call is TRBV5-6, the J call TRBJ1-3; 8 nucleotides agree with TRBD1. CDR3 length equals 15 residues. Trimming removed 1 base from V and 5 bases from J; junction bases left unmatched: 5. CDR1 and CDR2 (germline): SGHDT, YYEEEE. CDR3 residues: CASSLTGGIRNTIYF. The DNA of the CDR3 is TGTGCCAGCAGCTTGACAGGGGGTATCCGAAACACCATATATTTT.

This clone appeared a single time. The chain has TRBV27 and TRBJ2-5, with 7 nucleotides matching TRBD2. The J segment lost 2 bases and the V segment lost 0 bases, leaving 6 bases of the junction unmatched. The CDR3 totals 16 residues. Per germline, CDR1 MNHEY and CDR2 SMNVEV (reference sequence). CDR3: CASSLSATGGQETQYF. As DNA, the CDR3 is TGTGCCAGCAGTTTATCGGCTACGGGGGGACAAGAGACCCAGTACTTC.

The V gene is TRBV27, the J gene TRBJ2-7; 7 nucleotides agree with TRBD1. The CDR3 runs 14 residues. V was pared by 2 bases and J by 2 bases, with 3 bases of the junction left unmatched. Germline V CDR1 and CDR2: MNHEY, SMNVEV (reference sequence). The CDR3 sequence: CASSLGTDPYEQYF. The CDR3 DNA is TGTGCCAGCAGTTTAGGGACAGACCCCTACGAGCAGTACTTC.

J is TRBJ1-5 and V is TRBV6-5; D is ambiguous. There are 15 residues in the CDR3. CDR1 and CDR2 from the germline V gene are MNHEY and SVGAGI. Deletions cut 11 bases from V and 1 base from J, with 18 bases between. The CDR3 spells CASTQNMVSNQPQHF. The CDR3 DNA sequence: TGTGCCTCTACCCAAAACATGGTCAGCAATCAGCCCCAGCATTTT.

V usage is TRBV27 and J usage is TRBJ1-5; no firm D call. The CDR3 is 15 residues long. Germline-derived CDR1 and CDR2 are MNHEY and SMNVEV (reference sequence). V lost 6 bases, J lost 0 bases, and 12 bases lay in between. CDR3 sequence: CASREGGYSNQPQHF. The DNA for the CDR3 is TGTGCCAGCAGGGAGGGTGGTTATAGCAATCAGCCCCAGCATTTT.

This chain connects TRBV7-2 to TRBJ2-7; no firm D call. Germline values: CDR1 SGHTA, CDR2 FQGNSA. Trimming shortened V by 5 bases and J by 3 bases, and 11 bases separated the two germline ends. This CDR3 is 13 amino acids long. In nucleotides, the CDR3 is TGTGCCAGCAGCCTTCATCAGGTCTACGAGCAGTACTTC. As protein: CASSLHQVYEQYF.

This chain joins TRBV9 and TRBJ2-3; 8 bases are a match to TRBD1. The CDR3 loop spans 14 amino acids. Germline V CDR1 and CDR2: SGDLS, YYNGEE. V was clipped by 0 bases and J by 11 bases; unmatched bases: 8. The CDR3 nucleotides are TGTGCCAGCAGCGTAGAAGACAGGGGTCCTAGGCAGTATTTT. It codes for CASSVEDRGPRQYF.

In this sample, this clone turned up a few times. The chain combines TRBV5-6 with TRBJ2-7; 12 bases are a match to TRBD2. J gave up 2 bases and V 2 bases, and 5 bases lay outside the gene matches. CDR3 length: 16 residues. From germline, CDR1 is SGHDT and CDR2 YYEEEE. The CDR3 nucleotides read TGTGCCAGCAGCTTAGGACTAGCGGGGATCCCCTACGAGCAGTACTTC. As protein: CASSLGLAGIPYEQYF.

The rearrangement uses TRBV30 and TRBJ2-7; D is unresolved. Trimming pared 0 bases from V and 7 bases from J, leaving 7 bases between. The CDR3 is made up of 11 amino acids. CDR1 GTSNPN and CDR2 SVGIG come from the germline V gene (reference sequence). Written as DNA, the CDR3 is TGTGCCTGGAGTGTCTCTTGGGAGCAGTACTTC. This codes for CAWSVSWEQYF.

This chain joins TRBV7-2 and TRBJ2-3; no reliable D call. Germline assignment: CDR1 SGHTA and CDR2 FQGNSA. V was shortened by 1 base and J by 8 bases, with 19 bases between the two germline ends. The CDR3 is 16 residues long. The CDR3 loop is CASSLDPTGGVLTQYF. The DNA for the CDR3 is TGTGCCAGCAGCTTAGACCCAACGGGCGGAGTGCTTACGCAGTATTTT.

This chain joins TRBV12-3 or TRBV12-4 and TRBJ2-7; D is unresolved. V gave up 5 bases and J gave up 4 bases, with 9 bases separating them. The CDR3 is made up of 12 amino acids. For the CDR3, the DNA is TGTGCCAGCAGTGAATCTTTTTACGAGCAGTACTTC. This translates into CASSESFYEQYF.

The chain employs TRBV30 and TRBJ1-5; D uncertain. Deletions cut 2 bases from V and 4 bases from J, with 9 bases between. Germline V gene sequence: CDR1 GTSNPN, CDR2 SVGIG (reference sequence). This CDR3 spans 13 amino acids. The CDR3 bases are TGTGCCTGGAGTCCCGCGACAAATCAGCCCCAGCATTTT. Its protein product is CAWSPATNQPQHF. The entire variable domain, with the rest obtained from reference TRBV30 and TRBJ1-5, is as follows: SQTIHQWPATLVQPVGSPLSLECTVEGTSNPNLYWYRQAAGRGLQLLFYSVGIGQISSEVPQNLSASRPQDRQFILSSKKLLLSDSGFYLCAWSPATNQPQHFGDGTRLSIL.

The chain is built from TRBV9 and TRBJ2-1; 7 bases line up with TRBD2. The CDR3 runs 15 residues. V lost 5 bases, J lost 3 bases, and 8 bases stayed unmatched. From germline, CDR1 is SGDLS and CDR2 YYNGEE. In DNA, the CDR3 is TGTGCCAGCAGTCCTCTTTCGGGGGGCTACAATGAGCAGTTCTTC. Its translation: CASSPLSGGYNEQFF.

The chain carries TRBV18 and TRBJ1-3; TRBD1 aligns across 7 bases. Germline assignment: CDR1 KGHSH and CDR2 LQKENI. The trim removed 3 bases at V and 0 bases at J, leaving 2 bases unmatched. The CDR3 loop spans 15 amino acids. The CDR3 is CASSPTGYSGNTIYF. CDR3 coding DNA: TGTGCCAGCTCACCGACAGGGTACTCTGGAAACACCATATATTTT. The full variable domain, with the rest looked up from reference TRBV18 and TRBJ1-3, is NAGVMQNPRHLVRRRGQEARLRCSPMKGHSHVYWYRQLPEEGLKFMVYLQKENIIDESGMPKERFSAEFPKEGPSILRIQQVVRGDSAAYFCASSPTGYSGNTIYFGEGSWLTVV.

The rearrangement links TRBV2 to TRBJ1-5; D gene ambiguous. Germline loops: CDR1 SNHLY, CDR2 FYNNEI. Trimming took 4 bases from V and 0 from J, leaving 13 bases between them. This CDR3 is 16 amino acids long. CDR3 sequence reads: CASSGLWQASNQPQHF. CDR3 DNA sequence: TGTGCCAGCAGTGGTTTATGGCAGGCTAGCAATCAGCCCCAGCATTTT.

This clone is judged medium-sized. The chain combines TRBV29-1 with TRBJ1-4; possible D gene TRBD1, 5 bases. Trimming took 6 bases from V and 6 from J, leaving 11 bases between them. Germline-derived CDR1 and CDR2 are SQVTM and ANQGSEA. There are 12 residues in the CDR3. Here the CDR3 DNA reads TGCAGCGTGGGGGGTGGCGATGAAAAACTGTTTTTT. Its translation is CSVGGGDEKLFF.

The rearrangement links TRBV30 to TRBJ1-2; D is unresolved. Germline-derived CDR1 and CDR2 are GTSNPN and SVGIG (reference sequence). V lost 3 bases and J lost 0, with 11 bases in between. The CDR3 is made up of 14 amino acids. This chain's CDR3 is CAWSQRLSNYGYTF. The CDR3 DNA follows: TGTGCCTGGAGCCAGAGGCTCTCTAACTATGGCTACACCTTC.

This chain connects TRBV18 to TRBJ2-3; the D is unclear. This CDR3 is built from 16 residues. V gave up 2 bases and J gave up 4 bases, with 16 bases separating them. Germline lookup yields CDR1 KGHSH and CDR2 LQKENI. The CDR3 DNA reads TGTGCCAGCTCACCAGAACGGTTGCTTGTCTCAGATACGCAGTATTTT. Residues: CASSPERLLVSDTQYF.

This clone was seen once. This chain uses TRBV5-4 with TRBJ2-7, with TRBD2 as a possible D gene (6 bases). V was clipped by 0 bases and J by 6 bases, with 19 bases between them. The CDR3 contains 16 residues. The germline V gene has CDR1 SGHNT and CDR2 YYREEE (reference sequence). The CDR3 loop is CASSLVAGSSLGEQYF. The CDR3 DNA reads TGTGCCAGCAGCTTGGTGGCGGGATCCTCCCTCGGCGAGCAGTACTTC.

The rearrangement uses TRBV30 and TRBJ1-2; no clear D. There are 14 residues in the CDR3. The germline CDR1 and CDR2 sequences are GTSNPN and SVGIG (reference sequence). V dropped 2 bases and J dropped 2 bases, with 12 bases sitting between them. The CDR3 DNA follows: TGTGCCTGGAGTTACGGCCGGGGAAACTATGGCTACACCTTC. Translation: CAWSYGRGNYGYTF.

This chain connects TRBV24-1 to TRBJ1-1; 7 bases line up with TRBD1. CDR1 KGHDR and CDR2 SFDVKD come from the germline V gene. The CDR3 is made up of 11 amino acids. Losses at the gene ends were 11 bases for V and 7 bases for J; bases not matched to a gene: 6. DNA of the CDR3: TGTGCCATAAGACAGGGAGATGAAGCTTTCTTT. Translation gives CAIRQGDEAFF.

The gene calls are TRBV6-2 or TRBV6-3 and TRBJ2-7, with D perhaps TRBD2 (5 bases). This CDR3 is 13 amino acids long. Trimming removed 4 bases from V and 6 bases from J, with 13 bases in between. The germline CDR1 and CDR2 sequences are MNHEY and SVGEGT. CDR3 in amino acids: CASSFSQAGEQYF. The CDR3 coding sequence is TGTGCCAGCAGTTTTTCCCAGGCGGGCGAGCAGTACTTC.

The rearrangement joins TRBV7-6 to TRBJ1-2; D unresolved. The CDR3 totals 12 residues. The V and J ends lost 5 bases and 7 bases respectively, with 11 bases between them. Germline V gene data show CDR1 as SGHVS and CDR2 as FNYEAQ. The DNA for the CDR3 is TGTGCCAGCAGCCCCCCGGCCCCTGGCTACACCTTC. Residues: CASSPPAPGYTF.

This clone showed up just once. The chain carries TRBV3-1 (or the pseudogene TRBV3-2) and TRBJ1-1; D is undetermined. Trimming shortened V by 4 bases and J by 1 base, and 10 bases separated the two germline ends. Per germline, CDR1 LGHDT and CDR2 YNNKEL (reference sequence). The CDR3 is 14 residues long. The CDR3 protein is CASSPRQENTEAFF. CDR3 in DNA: TGTGCCAGCAGCCCTCGGCAGGAGAACACTGAAGCTTTCTTT.

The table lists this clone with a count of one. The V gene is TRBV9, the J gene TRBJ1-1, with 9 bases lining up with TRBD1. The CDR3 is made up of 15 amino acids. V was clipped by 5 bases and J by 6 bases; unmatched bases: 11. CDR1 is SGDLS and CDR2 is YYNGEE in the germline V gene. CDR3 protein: CASREDRGIISEAFF. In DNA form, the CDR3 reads TGTGCCAGCAGAGAGGACAGGGGAATTATCTCTGAAGCTTTCTTT.

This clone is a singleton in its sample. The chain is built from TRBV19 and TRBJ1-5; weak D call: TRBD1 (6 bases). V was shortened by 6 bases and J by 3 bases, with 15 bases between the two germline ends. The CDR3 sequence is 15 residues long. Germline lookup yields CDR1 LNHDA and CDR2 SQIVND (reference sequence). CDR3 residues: CASRRGQLLNQPQHF. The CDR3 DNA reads TGTGCCAGTAGGAGAGGACAGCTACTCAATCAGCCCCAGCATTTT.